This entry concerns a single T cell receptor (delta chain). Its cognate antigen is unknown. At one boundary the junction diverges from the germline segment, which might be a read error. The CDR3 spans 17 residues. Germline V gene sequence: CDR1 TSWWSYY, CDR2 QGS. Sorted Vdelta1+ thymocytes were 98% to 99.6% pure. The template was reverse-transcribed extracted RNA. Multiplex PCR used pooled V-gene forward primers and a constant-region reverse primer to amplify CDR3s. TCRdb re-processed the multiplex PCR reads via CATT. This table holds approximately 25,000 delta-chain clones, 29% found once. The data are from a study of Vδ1+ human thymocytes. Broader study findings: About 20% of thymic delta-chain sequences were Vdelta2, with few Vdelta3, unlike blood Vdelta1+ controls. Bulk repertoire data may be misinterpreted because of unexpected Vdelta2 sequences. Thymic TRG and TRD repertoires appeared highly polyclonal.

Sequencing was performed on Vdelta1+ gamma-delta thymocytes from the thymus. Subset noted: FACS-sorted CD3+ TCRalphabeta- TCRVdelta1+ TCRVdelta2- thymocytes. This TCR was sampled from a boy under three years old who had congenital heart surgery. The gene calls are TRDV1 and TRDJ1; 8 bases align to TRDD3. The CDR3 here is CARGGPPPGIRTDKLIF. Here the CDR3 DNA reads TGTGCTCGTGGGGGACCCCCTCCTGGGATACGCACCGATAAACTCATCTTT.